This T cell receptor (beta chain) derives from a study of memory CD4+ T cells and cytomegalovirus serostatus. Per the original data handling: Out-of-frame sequences were removed, leaving a few million distinct TCRbeta sequences. Data came from immunoSEQ multiplex PCR; TCRdb stores just in-frame clones and leaves some out. V, J and clone size were drawn from that table, and D and trimming were deduced from the DNA. The data show more than 45,000 clones, approximately 78% seen once. The sort gate was single viable CD3+CD4+CD8-CD45RO+ cells for memory CD4+ T cells. Study-level points and caveats: CMV serostatus prediction reached median AUC about 0.96, or 0.93 with US-trained model.

Germline V gene sequence: CDR1 LNHDA, CDR2 SQIVND (reference sequence). V shed 3 bases and J shed 4 bases, with 16 bases lying between them. The CDR3 sequence is 15 residues long. Details on this clone: Its target is unknown.

The source is an adult in good health and CMV-seronegative. Material for sequencing was memory CD4+ T cells from blood. V is TRBV19 and J is TRBJ2-7; D might be TRBD2 (5 bases). The DNA of the CDR3 is TGTGCCAGTAGTATCGGCGGGCAGAGGGCTTACGAGCAGTACTTC. Its translation is CASSIGGQRAYEQYF.